This section outlines one TCR beta chain sequence together with its context. Its matching antigen is unknown. These data are taken from a study of cytomegalovirus exposure and HLA in healthy donors. Across the study: Some 85 million unique TCRs, all from HLA-typed donors, were included in an early release of the data.

The PCR ran on 60 Vbeta and 13 Jbeta primers. Original data processing: In a later analysis, approximately 73 million unique TCR beta chains included roughly 11 million shared by two or more donors. TCRdb keeps only in-frame clones here, not all; method: immunoSEQ multiplex PCR. That table furnishes V, J and clone size, whereas the DNA furnished D and trimming. The sample lists roughly 200,000 clones, around 81% seen once, with approximately 2.1% in the top ten. This CDR3 has 14 residues. Germline-derived CDR1 and CDR2 are SNHLY and FYNNEI. V gave up 8 bases and J gave up 0 bases, with 14 bases separating them. The study's findings and limits: It was confirmed in vitro that a few of the CMV-associated chains were specific for CMV antigens. Some V segments, TRBV6-2 and TRBV6-3 among them, were indistinguishable and were therefore excluded.

Sample: PBMCs. V gene TRBV2 combines with J gene TRBJ2-7; D may be TRBD1 (5 bases). The source is a man aged 30 to 39 in good health and CMV-seronegative. In DNA, the CDR3 is TGTGCCAGCGGGGATAGGGGAAGCTCCTACGAGCAGTACTTC. This translates into CASGDRGSSYEQYF.